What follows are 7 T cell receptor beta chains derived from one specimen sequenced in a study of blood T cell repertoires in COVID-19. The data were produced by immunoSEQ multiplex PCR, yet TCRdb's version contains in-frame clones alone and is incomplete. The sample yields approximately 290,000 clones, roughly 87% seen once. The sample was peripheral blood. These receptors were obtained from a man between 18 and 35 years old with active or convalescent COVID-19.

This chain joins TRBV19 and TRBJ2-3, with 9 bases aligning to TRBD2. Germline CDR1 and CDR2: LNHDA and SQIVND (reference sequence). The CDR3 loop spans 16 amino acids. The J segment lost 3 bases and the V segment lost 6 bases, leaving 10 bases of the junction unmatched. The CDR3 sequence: CASRASGALVTDTQYF. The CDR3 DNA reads TGTGCCAGTAGGGCTAGCGGGGCCCTCGTGACAGATACGCAGTATTTT. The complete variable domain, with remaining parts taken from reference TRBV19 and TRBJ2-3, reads DGGITQSPKYLFRKEGQNVTLSCEQNLNHDAMYWYRQDPGQGLRLIYYSQIVNDFQKGDIAEGYSVSREKKESFPLTVTSAQKNPTAFYLCASRASGALVTDTQYFGPGTRLTVL.

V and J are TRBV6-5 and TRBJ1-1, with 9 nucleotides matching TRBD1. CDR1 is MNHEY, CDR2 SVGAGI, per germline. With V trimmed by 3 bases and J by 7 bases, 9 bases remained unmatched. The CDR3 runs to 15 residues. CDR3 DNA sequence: TGTGCCAGCAGTTATCCCGGGACAGGGTTTAATGAAGCTTTCTTT. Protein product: CASSYPGTGFNEAFF.

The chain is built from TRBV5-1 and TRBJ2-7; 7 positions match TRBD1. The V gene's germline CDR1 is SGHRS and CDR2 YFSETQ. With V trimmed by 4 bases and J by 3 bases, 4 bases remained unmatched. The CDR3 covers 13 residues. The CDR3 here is CASSDTGVYEQYF. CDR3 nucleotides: TGCGCCAGCAGCGACACAGGGGTCTACGAGCAGTACTTC.

The CDR3 coding sequence is TGTGCCAGCAGTTTAGGGGACAGGGTGATCGGGGAGCTGTTTTTT. Protein sequence: CASSLGDRVIGELFF. V usage is TRBV28 and J usage is TRBJ2-2; 9 bases line up with TRBD1. The CDR3 length is 15 residues. The V gene's germline CDR1 is MDHEN and CDR2 SYDVKM. Trimming at V came to 2 bases and at J to 7 bases, leaving 5 bases not matched to a gene.

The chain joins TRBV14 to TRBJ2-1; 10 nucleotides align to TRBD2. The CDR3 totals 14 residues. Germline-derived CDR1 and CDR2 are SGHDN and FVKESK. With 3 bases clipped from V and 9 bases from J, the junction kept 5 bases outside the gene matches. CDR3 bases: TGTGCCAGCAGCCACAGCGGGAGGGCCCGTGAGCAGTTCTTC. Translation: CASSHSGRAREQFF.

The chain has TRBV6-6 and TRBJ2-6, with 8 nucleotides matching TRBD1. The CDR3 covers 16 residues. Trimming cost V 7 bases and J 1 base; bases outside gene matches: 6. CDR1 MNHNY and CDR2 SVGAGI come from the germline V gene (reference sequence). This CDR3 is CASKDRGFSGANVLTF. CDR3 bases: TGTGCCAGCAAAGACAGGGGATTTTCTGGGGCCAACGTCCTGACTTTC.

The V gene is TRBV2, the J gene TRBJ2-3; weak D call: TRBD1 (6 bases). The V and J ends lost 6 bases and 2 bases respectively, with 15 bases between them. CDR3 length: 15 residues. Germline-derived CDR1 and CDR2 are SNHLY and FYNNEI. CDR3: CASRASGVSTDTQYF. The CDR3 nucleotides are TGTGCCAGCAGGGCCTCAGGGGTTTCCACAGATACGCAGTATTTT.